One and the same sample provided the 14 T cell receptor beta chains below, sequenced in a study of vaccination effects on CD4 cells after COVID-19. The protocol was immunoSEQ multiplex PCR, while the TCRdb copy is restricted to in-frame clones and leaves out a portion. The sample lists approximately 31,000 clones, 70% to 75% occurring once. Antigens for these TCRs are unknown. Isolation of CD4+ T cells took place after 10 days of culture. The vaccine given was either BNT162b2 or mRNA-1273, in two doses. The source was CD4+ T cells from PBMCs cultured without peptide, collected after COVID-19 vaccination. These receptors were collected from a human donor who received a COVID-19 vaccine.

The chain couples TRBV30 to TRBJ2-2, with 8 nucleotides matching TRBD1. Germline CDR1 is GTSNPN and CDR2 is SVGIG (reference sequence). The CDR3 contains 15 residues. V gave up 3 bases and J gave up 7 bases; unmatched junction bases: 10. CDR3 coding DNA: TGTGCCTGGAGCGGTGGACAGGGCGATGGCGGGGAGCTGTTTTTT. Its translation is CAWSGGQGDGGELFF.

This CDR3 is CASSQDLWDTEAFF. CDR3 nucleotides: TGTGCCAGCAGCCAAGATTTGTGGGACACTGAAGCTTTCTTT. The chain carries TRBV14 and TRBJ1-1; D not certain. This CDR3 is 14 amino acids long. The V and J ends lost 0 bases and 3 bases respectively, with 8 bases between them. The germline V gene encodes CDR1 SGHDN and CDR2 FVKESK.

CDR3 amino acids: CASSLDSGGPTREQYF. The CDR3 DNA follows: TGTGCCAGCAGCTTAGATAGCGGGGGCCCCACCAGGGAGCAGTACTTC. The chain joins TRBV7-2 to TRBJ2-7, with 9 positions matching TRBD2. Germline values: CDR1 SGHTA, CDR2 FQGNSA. The CDR3 contains 16 residues. J gave up 7 bases and V 1 base, and 11 bases lay outside the gene matches.

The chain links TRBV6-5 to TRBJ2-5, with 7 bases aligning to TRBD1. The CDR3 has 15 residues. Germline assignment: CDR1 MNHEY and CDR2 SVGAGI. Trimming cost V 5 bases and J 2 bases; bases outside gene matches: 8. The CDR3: CASSRPGGPQETQYF. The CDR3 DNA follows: TGTGCCAGCAGTCGGCCAGGGGGACCTCAAGAGACCCAGTACTTC.

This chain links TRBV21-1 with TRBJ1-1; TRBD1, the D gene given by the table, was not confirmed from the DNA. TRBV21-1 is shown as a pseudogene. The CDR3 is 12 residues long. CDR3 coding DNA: TGTGCCAGCAACAGGGGGAACACTGAAGCTTTCTTT. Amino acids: CASNRGNTEAFF.

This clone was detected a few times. CDR3 sequence (DNA): TGTGCCAGCAGCTTAACTGGTGGAACTGAAGCTTTCTTT. This codes for CASSLTGGTEAFF. J is TRBJ1-1 and V is TRBV7-9; no firm D call. V shed 2 bases and J shed 5 bases, with 9 bases lying between them. The CDR3 spans 13 residues. Germline lookup yields CDR1 SEHNR and CDR2 FQNEAQ (reference sequence).

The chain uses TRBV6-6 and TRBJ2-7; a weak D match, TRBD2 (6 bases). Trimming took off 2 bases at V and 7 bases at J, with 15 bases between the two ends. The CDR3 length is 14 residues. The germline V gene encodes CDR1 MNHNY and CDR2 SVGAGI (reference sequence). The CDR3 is CASSYKRVEGEQYF. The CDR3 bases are TGTGCCAGCAGTTACAAGCGGGTGGAGGGAGAGCAGTACTTC.

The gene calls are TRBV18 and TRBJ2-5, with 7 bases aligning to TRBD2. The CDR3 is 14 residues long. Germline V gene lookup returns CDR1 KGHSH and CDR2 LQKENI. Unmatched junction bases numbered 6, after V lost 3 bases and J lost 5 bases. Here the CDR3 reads CASSPLASGETQYF. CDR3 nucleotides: TGTGCCAGCTCACCTCTGGCTAGCGGTGAGACCCAGTACTTC.

In DNA form, the CDR3 reads TGTGCCAGCGGGGGGGGAAGAAATACGCAGTATTTT. This encodes CASGGGRNTQYF. This chain joins TRBV12-3 or TRBV12-4 and TRBJ2-3, with 7 bases lining up with TRBD2. There are 12 residues in the CDR3. V lost 8 bases to trimming and J lost 7 bases; unmatched junction nucleotides: 6.

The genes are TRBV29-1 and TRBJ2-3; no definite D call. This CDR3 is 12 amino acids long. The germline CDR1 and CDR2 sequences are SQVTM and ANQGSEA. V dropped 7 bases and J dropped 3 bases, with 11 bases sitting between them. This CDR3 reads CSGFETTDTQYF. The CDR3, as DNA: TGCAGCGGCTTTGAGACTACAGATACGCAGTATTTT.

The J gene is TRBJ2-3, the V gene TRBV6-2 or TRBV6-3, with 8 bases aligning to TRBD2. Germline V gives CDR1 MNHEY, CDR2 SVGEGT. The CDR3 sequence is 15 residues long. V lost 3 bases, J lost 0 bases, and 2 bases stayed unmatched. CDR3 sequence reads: CASSYTGGSTDTQYF. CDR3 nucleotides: TGTGCCAGCAGTTATACGGGGGGGAGCACAGATACGCAGTATTTT.

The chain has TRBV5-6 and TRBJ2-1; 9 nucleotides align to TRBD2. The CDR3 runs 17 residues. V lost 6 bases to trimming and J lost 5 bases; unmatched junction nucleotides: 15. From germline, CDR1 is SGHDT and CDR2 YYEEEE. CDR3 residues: CASTTPGAGGPHNEQFF. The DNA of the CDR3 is TGTGCCAGCACCACCCCCGGGGCGGGGGGGCCCCACAATGAGCAGTTCTTC.

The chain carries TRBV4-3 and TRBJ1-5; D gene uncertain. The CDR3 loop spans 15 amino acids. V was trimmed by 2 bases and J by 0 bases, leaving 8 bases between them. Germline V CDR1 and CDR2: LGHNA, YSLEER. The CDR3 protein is CASSQLASSNQPQHF. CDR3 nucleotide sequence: TGCGCCAGCAGCCAACTGGCCAGTAGCAATCAGCCCCAGCATTTT.

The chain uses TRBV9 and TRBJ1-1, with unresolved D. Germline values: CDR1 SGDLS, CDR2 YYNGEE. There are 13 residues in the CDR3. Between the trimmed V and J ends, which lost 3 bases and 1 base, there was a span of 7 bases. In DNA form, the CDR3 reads TGTGCCAGCAGCGCCCATTCGAACACTGAAGCTTTCTTT. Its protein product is CASSAHSNTEAFF.